This T cell receptor beta chain was recorded in a study of T cells in Graves' hyperthyroidism and ophthalmopathy. Exclusion of a patient resulted from uncontrolled infection, other autoimmune disease, pregnancy or lactation. Amplification yielded TCR beta CDR3 regions, with RNA transcripts as the source. With the HTBI primer set, the TCR CDR3 went through a first round of RT-PCR. TCRdb re-analysed the multiplex PCR reads in MiXCR, keeping a single row per CDR3 protein. The repertoire holds hundreds of thousands of distinct CDR3 sequences, with about 14% as singletons. The CDR3 extends over 11 amino acids. CDR1 is SNHLY, CDR2 FYNNEI, per germline. Remarks on this clonotype: Since a much larger clone is just one base distant, this may be a read error.

The rearrangement uses TRBV2 and TRBJ1-4; D gene uncertain. This sequence originates from a young woman with Graves' hyperthyroidism. The specimen sequenced was blood. CDR3 in amino acids: CASSAGEKLVF. In DNA form, the CDR3 reads TGTGCCAGCAGTGCCGGTGAAAAACTGGTTTTT.